The entry that follows covers one TCR beta chain sequence. This clonotype was picked up one time. What antigen it recognizes has not been identified. It has no much larger one-base neighbor in the sample; base qualities were not kept. The 40 or so donors, aged roughly 6 to 100 years, were systemically healthy Caucasian individuals from Russia. Approximately 9 milliliters of peripheral blood were collected from each donor into EDTA-treated Vacutainer tubes. Ficoll-Paque density-gradient centrifugation was used to isolate PBMCs, with at least 6.5 million per sample. Total RNA, at least 5 micrograms per sample, was extracted from PBMCs with Trizol reagent. The percentages of naive CD45RAhigh/CD27high T cells were determined by flow cytometry on a PBMC aliquot from every donor. Receptor amplification or capture employed 5' RACE. Sequencing took place on an Illumina HiSeq 2500. A second PCR of 7 to 11 cycles was run with a J-beta primer mix and a sample-barcoded 5' primer. Each TCR beta cDNA molecule received a unique molecular identifier from a template-switch 5' adaptor carrying 12 random nucleotides. Each sample yielded at least 2.5 million CDR3-containing paired-end reads. All of the RNA was converted into first-strand cDNA using the Mint cDNA synthesis kit, with a TRBC-specific oligonucleotide serving as the primer. Following uracil-DNA glycosylase treatment, a first 18-cycle PCR with universal primers M1SS and BC2_uni_R was performed on all cDNA. In the source study's methods: For normalization, 1 million high-quality reads, each with a distinct molecular identifier, were randomly selected from each sample. Reads sharing molecular identifiers were discarded rather than binned into consensus sequences. MiTCR, with a Q25 quality threshold and the strictest error-elimination algorithm, was used for CDR3 identification, clonotype clustering and error correction. A nonparametric unseen species model with Euler transformation was used to estimate a lower bound on total TCR beta diversity. The public reads were quality trimmed at Q25 with fastp and then assembled into clones with MiXCR by TCRdb, keeping productive beta chains. Entries that share a CDR3 protein sequence are merged under the most common genes and DNA. The V and J calls reflect TCRdb's pipeline rather than the authors' work. Counted in this sample were about 1.8 million distinct CDR3 sequences; roughly 50% of them appeared once. The ten largest make up 2.1% of the sample.

V drops 3 bases and J drops 5 bases, leaving 10 bases in between. CDR3 length: 14 amino acids, cysteine to phenylalanine. The entry retains the CDR3 DNA only, 42 bases that are in frame from base 1. Based on the germline V gene, the CDR1 and CDR2 sequences are MNHEY and SVGEGT. The record originates from a study of blood T cells in healthy people across ages (dated by TCRdb to between 2014 and 2016). At the level of the whole study: In model experiments, template switching captured roughly one uniquely barcoded TCR beta cDNA molecule for every two T cells. The study analyzed two additional independent replicas of 1 million unique cDNA reads from the same blood draw for two donors, one aged 18 to 30 and one aged 80 or older. To track age-related changes in TCR beta repertoire diversity, the study relied on deep sequencing normalized with unique cDNA molecular identifiers. The donors were split into four age groups: young (average about 15 years), middle-aged (roughly 39), aged (about 62) and long-lived (about 74). To avoid experimental bias, donors of different ages were spread randomly across the sequencing lanes. The study at large found these results: Estimates of total diversity from one million sequenced T cells were regarded as lower bounds and underestimates. Because donor CMV infection status was unknown, age-related changes in expanded clonotypes were potentially confounded. Because profiling used bulk unsorted PBMCs, naive and antigen-experienced compartments could not be compared conclusively. Compared with the aged group, more naive CD4+ T cells, fewer expanded clones and increased TCR diversity were shown by the long-lived group, suggesting age selection. Observed TCR beta diversity per million T cells fell roughly linearly with age, and a significant reduction was already apparent by age roughly 40. The percentage of naive T cells measured by flow cytometry correlated strongly with observed TCR beta diversity.

The chain is encoded by TRBV6-2 or TRBV6-3 joined to TRBJ2-2; the D gene cannot be resolved reliably. Sequenced material: blood. The clonotype was recovered from a woman aged 40 to 50 in good health. The DNA sequence is TGTGCCAGCAGTTATACGGACGGAACCGGGGAGCTGTTTTTT. The encoded protein is CASSYTDGTGELFF.